One sample yielded the 20 T cell receptor beta chains listed below, sequenced in a study of CD8 T cells in Susac syndrome. The RNA input was about 0.45 to 1 ug, and it was reverse transcribed with random hexamers. MiXCR, applied by TCRdb to the immunoSEQ multiplex PCR reads, yields one record per CDR3 protein. The sample contains about 190,000 distinct CDR3 sequences, roughly nine tenths of which appear only once. Sequenced: CD4+ T cells from PBMCs. These receptors were collected from a human donor with Susac syndrome.

V usage is TRBV20-1 and J usage is TRBJ2-5; 14 positions match TRBD2. The germline V gene encodes CDR1 DFQATT and CDR2 SNEGSKA (reference sequence). V lost 6 bases to trimming and J lost 5 bases; unmatched junction nucleotides: 8. The CDR3 covers 15 residues. CDR3 residues: CSATGTSGSRETQYF. In DNA form, the CDR3 reads TGCAGTGCAACCGGGACTAGCGGGAGTCGGGAGACCCAGTACTTC.

The chain carries TRBV28 and TRBJ1-2, with D unresolved. The length of the CDR3 is 12 residues. Germline assignment: CDR1 MDHEN and CDR2 SYDVKM. Trimming removed 5 bases at V and 5 bases at J, with 9 bases between. In nucleotides, the CDR3 is TGTGCCAGCAGTCTCCCCCCTTATGGCTACACCTTC. Encoded protein: CASSLPPYGYTF.

This chain uses TRBV20-1 with TRBJ2-1, with TRBD2 identical over 9 bases. This CDR3 contains 16 residues. The germline V gene encodes CDR1 DFQATT and CDR2 SNEGSKA (reference sequence). V trimming: 3 bases; J trimming: 0 bases; junction bases outside the gene matches: 6. This CDR3 reads CSASMSGRISYNEQFF. The CDR3 DNA reads TGCAGTGCTAGTATGAGCGGGAGGATCTCCTACAATGAGCAGTTCTTC.

A few counts support this clonotype. The V and J genes are TRBV6-1 and TRBJ1-1; unclear D gene. The germline CDR1 and CDR2 sequences are MNHNS and SASEGT. V dropped 5 bases and J dropped 6 bases, with 10 bases sitting between them. CDR3 length: 12 residues. CDR3 amino acids: CASSSQSSEAFF. The CDR3 DNA reads TGTGCCAGCAGTTCCCAAAGCTCTGAAGCTTTCTTT.

A single count supports this clonotype. This chain uses TRBV6-5 with TRBJ1-2, with TRBD1 matching over 7 bases. Germline V gene sequence: CDR1 MNHEY, CDR2 SVGAGI. V shed 10 bases, J shed 9 bases, and the junction held 11 bases outside the gene matches. This CDR3 is built from 12 residues. The CDR3 sequence: CATLRQGGSYTF. The CDR3 DNA reads TGTGCCACCCTCAGACAGGGCGGGAGCTACACCTTC.

The chain joins TRBV20-1 to TRBJ2-7; 8 positions match TRBD1. The V gene end was trimmed by 6 bases and the J gene end by 6 bases; junction bases not matched to a gene: 13. This CDR3 is built from 14 residues. Germline CDR1 reads DFQATT; CDR2 reads SNEGSKA (reference sequence). The CDR3 reads CSAIAVTGGSEQYF. CDR3 coding DNA: TGCAGTGCCATTGCCGTCACAGGGGGTTCCGAGCAGTACTTC.

CDR3 in DNA: TGTGCCAGCGGGGACCGGGACATATTTGAAAAACTGTTTTTT. This encodes CASGDRDIFEKLFF. The chain uses TRBV2 and TRBJ1-4; D perhaps matches TRBD1 (6 bases). Germline values: CDR1 SNHLY, CDR2 FYNNEI. Trimming shortened V by 8 bases and J by 7 bases, and 17 bases separated the two germline ends. The CDR3 contains 14 residues.

V usage is TRBV6-6 and J usage is TRBJ1-3; D is ambiguous. The CDR3 sequence is 15 residues long. In germline, CDR1 is MNHNY, CDR2 SVGAGI (reference sequence). With 2 bases removed from V and 0 bases from J, the gap between germline ends came to 8 bases. The CDR3 coding sequence is TGTGCCAGCAGTTACCCGGCCAGCTCTGGAAACACCATATATTTT. Translating gives CASSYPASSGNTIYF.

J is TRBJ2-7 and V is TRBV29-1, with 8 bases identical to TRBD1. The V gene's germline CDR1 is SQVTM and CDR2 ANQGSEA. This CDR3 contains 13 residues. V dropped 4 bases and J dropped 4; count of bases not matched to a gene: 6. The CDR3 region is CSVGGTGRYEQYF. The CDR3 nucleotides read TGCAGCGTTGGCGGGACAGGAAGATACGAGCAGTACTTC.

J is TRBJ1-6 and V is TRBV12-3 or TRBV12-4; TRBD1 might be the D (5 bases). This CDR3 contains 13 residues. V lost 5 bases, J lost 13 bases, and 15 bases lay in between. For the CDR3, the DNA is TGTGCCAGCAGTCTTGGGACCAACTCGCCCCTCCACTTT. Translating gives CASSLGTNSPLHF.

This chain uses TRBV7-9 with TRBJ1-2; D is unclear. V shed 3 bases and J shed 8 bases, with 13 bases lying between them. The CDR3 spans 13 residues. The germline CDR1 and CDR2 sequences are SEHNR and FQNEAQ (reference sequence). The CDR3: CASSFLTSGGYTF. CDR3 bases: TGTGCCAGCAGCTTCCTTACAAGTGGCGGCTACACCTTC.

This clonotype was detected only once. The chain employs TRBV3-1 and TRBJ1-2; no clear D. The CDR3 runs 14 residues. V was pared by 1 base and J by 5 bases, with 11 bases between. Germline V gene lookup returns CDR1 LGHDT and CDR2 YNNKEL (reference sequence). The DNA of the CDR3 is TGTGCCAGCAGCCAAGGAAAACCGGTATATGGCTACACCTTC. Amino acid sequence: CASSQGKPVYGYTF.

The chain uses TRBV5-1 and TRBJ1-1, with 8 positions matching TRBD1. The CDR3 extends over 13 amino acids. Germline assignment: CDR1 SGHRS and CDR2 YFSETQ. Trimming at V came to 4 bases and at J to 4 bases, leaving 3 bases not matched to a gene. The CDR3 spells CASSIGQGTEAFF. The CDR3, as DNA: TGCGCCAGCAGCATTGGACAGGGCACTGAAGCTTTCTTT.

The chain has TRBV6-5 and TRBJ2-3, with a possible D match to TRBD2 (6 bases). The V end lost 6 bases, the J end lost 3 bases, and 16 bases lay between the germline ends. The CDR3 runs 15 residues. Germline values: CDR1 MNHEY, CDR2 SVGAGI. CDR3 sequence: CASRSGGLWTDTQYF. In nucleotides, the CDR3 is TGTGCCAGCAGGTCCGGGGGACTGTGGACAGATACGCAGTATTTT.

V gene TRBV6-2 or TRBV6-3 combines with J gene TRBJ1-1; perhaps TRBD1 as D (5 bases). The V end lost 6 bases, the J end lost 3 bases, and 20 bases lay between the germline ends. CDR3 size: 16 residues. CDR1 is MNHEY and CDR2 is SVGEGT in the germline V gene. The CDR3 sequence is CASRSVVGGRDTEAFF. DNA of the CDR3: TGTGCCAGCAGGTCGGTGGTTGGGGGACGGGACACTGAAGCTTTCTTT.

A few counts support this clonotype. The chain carries TRBV7-8 and TRBJ1-5, with TRBD1 matching 7 bases. V lost 5 bases to trimming and J lost 0 bases; unmatched junction nucleotides: 7. This CDR3 has 16 residues. Germline CDR1 and CDR2: SGHVS and FQNEAQ. The CDR3 loop reads CASSPPDRASNQPQHF. The DNA of the CDR3 is TGTGCCAGCAGCCCGCCCGACAGGGCTAGCAATCAGCCCCAGCATTTT.

The rearrangement links TRBV21-1 to TRBJ2-7; TRBD1 is the table's D call and was not checked against the DNA. TRBV21-1 is flagged as a pseudogene. This CDR3 has 14 amino acids. CDR3 protein: CASSSHGGEDEQYF. The CDR3 nucleotides read TGTGCCAGCAGCTCCCATGGGGGGGAAGACGAGCAGTACTTC.

This chain links TRBV30 with TRBJ1-1; no clear D. CDR3 length equals 14 residues. Germline CDR1 GTSNPN, CDR2 SVGIG (reference sequence). Trimming left V 3 bases short and J 1 base short, with 12 bases between. The CDR3 DNA sequence: TGTGCCTGGAGGACCCAAACAGCGAACACTGAAGCTTTCTTT. It yields the protein CAWRTQTANTEAFF. The full variable domain, its missing parts supplied by reference TRBV30 and TRBJ1-1, is SQTIHQWPATLVQPVGSPLSLECTVEGTSNPNLYWYRQAAGRGLQLLFYSVGIGQISSEVPQNLSASRPQDRQFILSSKKLLLSDSGFYLCAWRTQTANTEAFFGQGTRLTVV.

The chain joins TRBV18 to TRBJ1-5, with D unclear. The CDR3 contains 15 residues. V was trimmed by 0 bases and J by 10 bases, leaving 16 bases between them. In germline, CDR1 is KGHSH, CDR2 LQKENI. Here the CDR3 DNA reads TGTGCCAGCTCACCACCGAGCAGGAGTATCAGCCCCCAGCATTTT. Translation: CASSPPSRSISPQHF.

This chain joins TRBV4-1 and TRBJ2-1, with TRBD2 matching 8 bases. CDR3 length equals 16 residues. J was trimmed by 7 bases and V by 4 bases; bases with no gene match: 12. The germline V gene encodes CDR1 MGHRA and CDR2 YSYEKL. In DNA, the CDR3 is TGCGCCAGCAGCCGGCTAGCGGGCTCGGTGGGGAATGAGCAGTTCTTC. This codes for CASSRLAGSVGNEQFF.